This passage covers 29 T cell receptor beta chains from one sample sequenced in a study of Graves' ophthalmopathy and Graves' hyperthyroidism. Researchers took RNA transcripts and amplified TCR beta CDR3 regions from them. RT-PCR was first run with HTBI primers, then multiplex PCR in a second round. In TCRdb, the multiplex PCR reads were re-called with MiXCR into one record per CDR3 protein. The top ten clones hold approximately 43% of a sample with 650,000 to 900,000 distinct CDR3 sequences, 40% of them seen once. Sequencing was carried out using peripheral blood. All receptors come from an adult man with Graves' ophthalmopathy.

J is TRBJ1-3 and V is TRBV25-1; TRBD1 is a possible D gene (5 bases). V was shortened by 4 bases and J by 4 bases, with 14 bases between the two germline ends. The CDR3 contains 15 residues. Germline-derived CDR1 and CDR2 are MGHDK and SYGVNS. The CDR3: CASSAWGGGGNTIYF. The DNA of the CDR3 is TGTGCCAGCAGTGCATGGGGGGGAGGAGGAAACACCATATATTTT.

At least ten counts were recorded for this clonotype. The chain couples TRBV7-8 to TRBJ2-7; no clear D. This CDR3 spans 15 amino acids. The ends were cut back, 1 base at V and 2 bases at J, with 12 bases in the middle. Germline-derived CDR1 and CDR2 are SGHVS and FQNEAQ. The chain's CDR3 is CASSLVGRNTYEQYF. The CDR3 DNA follows: TGTGCCAGCAGCTTAGTGGGTAGAAATACCTACGAGCAGTACTTC.

This clonotype came up many times. This sequence joins TRBV2 and TRBJ2-7; 9 positions match TRBD1. This CDR3 has 13 residues. After removal of 6 bases from V and 2 bases from J, the junction contained 2 bases not matched to a gene. CDR1 is SNHLY and CDR2 is FYNNEI in the germline V gene. DNA of the CDR3: TGTGCCAGCAGGGGACAGGGCCCCTACGAGCAGTACTTC. Translated, it gives CASRGQGPYEQYF.

This clonotype occurred many times. V is TRBV12-3 or TRBV12-4 and J is TRBJ1-1, with D possibly TRBD1 on 5 matching bases. The CDR3 sequence is 13 residues long. V was cut by 6 bases and J by 8 bases, with 16 bases left in between. The CDR3 reads CASRVTRGGEAFF. The CDR3 DNA reads TGTGCCAGCAGAGTGACACGGGGCGGAGAAGCTTTCTTT.

This clonotype was observed at least ten times. J is TRBJ1-3 and V is TRBV2; D is unclear. Germline loops: CDR1 SNHLY, CDR2 FYNNEI. Trimming left V 8 bases short and J 0 bases short, with 14 bases between. CDR3 length equals 15 residues. The CDR3, as DNA: TGTGCCAGCCGGCTGCACGGGTTCTCTGGAAACACCATATATTTT. Protein: CASRLHGFSGNTIYF.

This clonotype showed up just once. The chain carries TRBV7-2 and TRBJ1-3; D not resolved. Germline values: CDR1 SGHTA, CDR2 FQGNSA. This CDR3 contains 13 residues. V lost 5 bases and J lost 7, with 12 bases in between. The CDR3 reads CASSATPGNTIYF. The CDR3 DNA reads as TGTGCCAGCAGCGCGACGCCAGGCAACACCATATATTTT.

Of note for this clonotype: This could be a read error, since a much larger clone is one nucleotide away. This chain connects TRBV29-1 to TRBJ2-5; a possible D gene is TRBD2 (7 bases). Per germline, CDR1 SQVTM and CDR2 ANQGSEA. Between the trimmed V and J ends, which lost 5 bases and 4 bases, there was a span of 20 bases. This CDR3 region has 15 residues. The CDR3 coding sequence is TGCAGCGTTTACCTTGGACGGCGGGGGCTAGAGACCCAGTACTTC. It encodes CSVYLGRRGLETQYF.

The V gene is TRBV2, the J gene TRBJ2-7, with D unresolved. CDR1 is SNHLY and CDR2 is FYNNEI in the germline V gene. With 7 bases removed from V and 0 bases from J, the gap between germline ends came to 10 bases. The CDR3 extends over 13 amino acids. This CDR3 reads CASTQALSYEQYF. CDR3 coding DNA: TGTGCCAGCACCCAGGCCCTCTCCTACGAGCAGTACTTC.

As concerns this clonotype: Since a much larger clone is just one base distant, this may be a read error. This chain links TRBV9 with TRBJ1-3; D perhaps matches TRBD1 (5 bases). The germline V gene encodes CDR1 SGDLS and CDR2 YYNGEE. The CDR3 totals 13 residues. CDR3 nucleotides: TGTGCCAGCAGCGGAGGGACTGGAAGCACCATATATTTT. Amino acid sequence: CASSGGTGSTIYF.

This clonotype showed up many times. The chain recombines TRBV5-5 with TRBJ1-1, with a weak D call TRBD1 (5 bases). The CDR3 is 13 residues long. Trimming pared 1 base from V and 5 bases from J, leaving 9 bases between. Germline-derived CDR1 and CDR2 are SGHKS and YYEKEE (reference sequence). The CDR3 is CASSLIRGTEAFF. The CDR3 bases are TGTGCCAGCAGCTTGATTAGGGGAACTGAAGCTTTCTTT.

The rearrangement uses TRBV6-4 and TRBJ1-4, with 9 positions matching TRBD1. This CDR3 comprises 17 residues. Germline V gives CDR1 MRHNA, CDR2 SNTAGT. Trimming at V came to 8 bases and at J to 7 bases, leaving 17 bases not matched to a gene. The CDR3 DNA reads TGTGCCAGCCATTGGGGGGACAGGGTCTGTTTGCGTGAAAAACTGTTTTTT. This sequence encodes CASHWGDRVCLREKLFF.

V gene TRBV20-1 combines with J gene TRBJ2-6; D gene unclear. V lost 3 bases to trimming and J lost 0 bases, with 6 bases between them. The CDR3 loop spans 14 amino acids. Germline V gene lookup returns CDR1 DFQATT and CDR2 SNEGSKA (reference sequence). For the CDR3, the DNA is TGCAGTGCTAGCGGCTCCTCTGGGGCCAACGTCCTGACTTTC. Amino acids: CSASGSSGANVLTF.

This sequence joins TRBV25-1 and TRBJ2-2; tentatively, D is TRBD2 (5 bases). The ends were cut back, 9 bases at V and 5 bases at J, with 16 bases in the middle. The CDR3 covers 14 residues. Germline V lookup: CDR1 MGHDK, CDR2 SYGVNS. The CDR3 here is CASSIRTGTGELFF. DNA for the CDR3: TGTGCCAGTAGTATCAGGACTGGGACCGGGGAGCTGTTTTTT.

This clonotype was observed at least ten times. The genes are TRBV2 and TRBJ1-2; the D gene is possibly TRBD1 (6 bases). The V end lost 3 bases, the J end lost 7 bases, and 15 bases lay between the germline ends. CDR1 SNHLY and CDR2 FYNNEI come from the germline V gene. The CDR3 totals 14 residues. The CDR3 nucleotides are TGTGCCAGCAGTGACCAGGGGAAGGGTGCTGGCTACACCTTC. Residues: CASSDQGKGAGYTF. The full variable domain, with the rest looked up from reference TRBV2 and TRBJ1-2, is EPEVTQTPSHQVTQMGQEVILRCVPISNHLYFYWYRQILGQKVEFLVSFYNNEISEKSEIFDDQFSVERPDGSNFTLKIRSTKLEDSAMYFCASSDQGKGAGYTFGSGTRLTVV.

This clonotype was picked up a small number of times. The chain has TRBV19 and TRBJ1-1; D not certain. The CDR3 runs 14 residues. V shed 6 bases and J shed 1 base, with 12 bases lying between them. CDR1 LNHDA and CDR2 SQIVND come from the germline V gene (reference sequence). CDR3 sequence reads: CASRDDASNTEAFF. As DNA, the CDR3 is TGTGCCAGTAGGGATGACGCGTCGAACACTGAAGCTTTCTTT. Together with reference TRBV19 and TRBJ1-1, the CDR3 gives the full variable domain: DGGITQSPKYLFRKEGQNVTLSCEQNLNHDAMYWYRQDPGQGLRLIYYSQIVNDFQKGDIAEGYSVSREKKESFPLTVTSAQKNPTAFYLCASRDDASNTEAFFGQGTRLTVV.

This clonotype was recorded many times. At one end the junction does not follow the germline gene, possibly because of a read error. The chain couples TRBV12-3 or TRBV12-4 to TRBJ1-5; 7 bases align to TRBD1. The CDR3 contains 15 residues. The CDR3 coding sequence is TGTGCCAGCAGCTTAGACAGGGTCGGCAATCAGCCCCAGCATTTT. Translating gives CASSLDRVGNQPQHF.

This clonotype has only a few counts. At one boundary the junction diverges from the germline segment, which might be a read error. This chain joins TRBV10-3 and TRBJ2-7; unclear D gene. The germline V gene has CDR1 ENHRY and CDR2 SYGVKD. This CDR3 region has 16 residues. CDR3 region: CASSERRGTPSYEQYF. The DNA of the CDR3 is TGTGCCAGCAGTGAACGCCGCGGCACCCCCTCCTACGAGCAGTACTTC.

This clonotype has just a few counts. One end of the junction does not line up with germline, which may come from a read error. This chain uses TRBV10-3 with TRBJ2-7, with 10 bases identical to TRBD1. The CDR3 length is 17 residues. CDR1 ENHRY and CDR2 SYGVKD come from the germline V gene. CDR3 in amino acids: CASSSAFSGQGSNEQYF. CDR3 nucleotide sequence: TGTGCCAGCAGTTCCGCCTTTTCGGGACAGGGGAGCAACGAGCAGTACTTC.

This clonotype has more than one count but fewer than ten. This chain uses TRBV5-6 with TRBJ1-2; no definite D call. Trimming removed 5 bases from V and 3 bases from J, with 11 bases in between. The CDR3 has 13 amino acids. Germline V lookup: CDR1 SGHDT, CDR2 YYEEEE. This CDR3 reads CASRLDEDYGYTF. CDR3 DNA sequence: TGTGCCAGCAGACTTGACGAGGACTATGGCTACACCTTC.

The rearrangement joins TRBV7-8 to TRBJ1-2; 10 bases line up with TRBD1. The CDR3 spans 14 residues. Trimming removed 5 bases from V and 8 bases from J; junction bases left unmatched: 8. The germline CDR1 and CDR2 sequences are SGHVS and FQNEAQ. CDR3 sequence: CASSRRTGGKGYTF. In nucleotides, the CDR3 is TGTGCCAGCAGCCGACGGACAGGGGGTAAGGGCTACACCTTC.

This chain uses TRBV20-1 with TRBJ2-7; 8 bases fit TRBD1. CDR1 DFQATT and CDR2 SNEGSKA come from the germline V gene (reference sequence). The CDR3 has 14 amino acids. The junction had 9 bases not matched to a gene; V was cut back by 5 bases and J by 3 bases. The CDR3 spells CSAPIPGQVYEQYF. The CDR3 DNA sequence: TGCAGTGCTCCGATCCCGGGACAGGTCTACGAGCAGTACTTC.

Turning to this clonotype: This sequence may be a read error, since a much larger clone differs from it by one base. The V call is TRBV25-1, the J call TRBJ1-2, with TRBD1 as a possible D gene (5 bases). The germline CDR1 and CDR2 sequences are MGHDK and SYGVNS. With 3 bases removed from V and 4 bases from J, the gap between germline ends came to 18 bases. The CDR3 totals 16 residues. In nucleotides, the CDR3 is TGTGCCAGCAGTGAGTCCAACACCGGACACCTCTATGGCTACACCTTC. This gives the protein CASSESNTGHLYGYTF.

Ten or more counts support this clonotype. The chain links TRBV13 to TRBJ1-1; D unresolved. This CDR3 has 14 residues. V dropped 0 bases and J dropped 1 base, with 6 bases sitting between them. CDR1 is PRHDT, CDR2 FYEKMQ, per germline (reference sequence). The CDR3 sequence is CASSLGPKNTEAFF. The CDR3 coding sequence is TGTGCCAGCAGCTTAGGCCCCAAGAACACTGAAGCTTTCTTT.

The chain carries TRBV2 and TRBJ1-1, with TRBD1 as a possible D gene (6 bases). Germline loops: CDR1 SNHLY, CDR2 FYNNEI. V dropped 5 bases and J dropped 10 bases, with 23 bases sitting between them. The CDR3 consists of 15 residues. The chain's CDR3 is CASSREGTNRRGAFF. The CDR3 DNA sequence: TGTGCCAGCAGTCGGGAGGGGACAAACAGGCGCGGAGCTTTCTTT.

The V call is TRBV2, the J call TRBJ2-7, with no clear D. Looked up from germline, CDR1 is SNHLY and CDR2 is FYNNEI. V dropped 2 bases and J dropped 2 bases, with 10 bases sitting between them. The CDR3 consists of 14 residues. Here the CDR3 DNA reads TGTGCCAGCAGTGAATGGGATGGGGCCTACGAGCAGTACTTC. Its translation is CASSEWDGAYEQYF. Looking up the rest from reference TRBV2 and TRBJ2-7 gives the full variable domain: EPEVTQTPSHQVTQMGQEVILRCVPISNHLYFYWYRQILGQKVEFLVSFYNNEISEKSEIFDDQFSVERPDGSNFTLKIRSTKLEDSAMYFCASSEWDGAYEQYFGPGTRLTVT.

The chain employs TRBV6-6 and TRBJ1-1; D is unclear. Trimming left V 2 bases short and J 10 bases short, with 8 bases between. The length of the CDR3 is 11 residues. The germline V gene encodes CDR1 MNHNY and CDR2 SVGAGI (reference sequence). The CDR3 region has the DNA TGTGCCAGCAGTTACGATAGTAGAGCTTTCTTT. It yields the protein CASSYDSRAFF.

The chain recombines TRBV7-9 with TRBJ2-7; 9 bases line up with TRBD1. The CDR3 has 15 amino acids. V lost 5 bases and J lost 5; bases outside the gene matches: 10. Germline V CDR1 and CDR2: SEHNR, FQNEAQ (reference sequence). The CDR3 DNA follows: TGTGCCAGCAGCCTGGGACAGGGCTTTGCAGACGAGCAGTACTTC. It translates to CASSLGQGFADEQYF.

The chain uses TRBV7-2 and TRBJ2-7, with 8 nucleotides matching TRBD1. V gave up 4 bases and J gave up 0 bases; unmatched junction bases: 5. This CDR3 spans 15 amino acids. Germline CDR1 is SGHTA and CDR2 is FQGNSA. The CDR3 region has the DNA TGTGCCAGCAGCTCCCAGGGGGCCCGCTCCTACGAGCAGTACTTC. The encoded protein is CASSSQGARSYEQYF.

This clonotype was observed many times. V and J are TRBV29-1 and TRBJ2-7, with D maybe TRBD2 (7 bases). The CDR3 has 14 amino acids. V lost 7 bases and J lost 6, with 22 bases in between. CDR1 is SQVTM and CDR2 is ANQGSEA in the germline V gene. CDR3 DNA sequence: TGCAGCGGGACCCCGGGGGGCCCCTATTCCGAGCAGTACTTC. This encodes CSGTPGGPYSEQYF.